Listed here are 7 T cell receptor beta chains from one sample, sequenced in a study of CD8 T cells in Susac syndrome. Random hexamers primed reverse transcription of about 0.5 to 1 ug RNA. TCRdb ran MiXCR on the immunoSEQ multiplex PCR reads and lists one entry per CDR3 protein. The sample has 150,000 to 180,000 distinct CDR3 sequences; approximately 94% are singletons. Sequencing was done on a sample of CD8+ T cells from PBMCs. The receptors were sampled from a human donor with multiple sclerosis.

This chain uses TRBV9 with TRBJ2-7; possibly TRBD1 for D (6 bases). Trimming removed 0 bases at V and 4 bases at J, with 11 bases between. This CDR3 region has 14 residues. Germline assignment: CDR1 SGDLS and CDR2 YYNGEE. The CDR3 loop is CASSVETGKYEQYF. In DNA form, the CDR3 reads TGTGCCAGCAGCGTAGAGACAGGAAAATACGAGCAGTACTTC.

This clonotype was observed once. CDR3 amino acids: CASSFRQEYGYTF. The CDR3, as DNA: TGTGCCAGCAGCTTTCGACAGGAGTATGGCTACACCTTC. The chain links TRBV7-9 to TRBJ1-2; possibly TRBD1 for D (6 bases). The CDR3 contains 13 residues. The germline V and J ends were trimmed by 3 bases and 5 bases, with 10 bases remaining between them. Germline V gene lookup returns CDR1 SEHNR and CDR2 FQNEAQ (reference sequence).

J is TRBJ1-5 and V is TRBV27, with 9 bases aligning to TRBD1. V gave up 5 bases and J gave up 6 bases; unmatched junction bases: 5. Germline V gives CDR1 MNHEY, CDR2 SMNVEV (reference sequence). CDR3 size: 14 residues. CDR3 coding DNA: TGTGCCAGCAGTCTTGGACAGGGGAGTCAGCCCCAGCATTTT. It specifies CASSLGQGSQPQHF.

The chain carries TRBV20-1 and TRBJ2-5; D possibly matches TRBD1 or TRBD2 (6 bases each). Germline assignment: CDR1 DFQATT and CDR2 SNEGSKA (reference sequence). This CDR3 is built from 16 residues. The germline V and J ends were trimmed by 6 bases and 9 bases, with 29 bases remaining between them. The CDR3 bases are TGCAGTGCCCGGCCGAGGGGGGCCGTGGAGTACTATGCCCAGTACTTC. Translated: CSARPRGAVEYYAQYF.

The rearrangement joins TRBV9 to TRBJ1-2, with D uncertain. The germline gives CDR1 SGDLS, CDR2 YYNGEE. The length of the CDR3 is 13 residues. Trimming took off 0 bases at V and 1 base at J, with 4 bases between the two ends. For the CDR3, the DNA is TGTGCCAGCAGCGTAGGTAGTAACTATGGCTACACCTTC. This gives the protein CASSVGSNYGYTF.

The V call is TRBV29-1, the J call TRBJ2-7, with D possibly TRBD2 on 7 matching bases. The germline V gene encodes CDR1 SQVTM and CDR2 ANQGSEA. Trimming cost V 5 bases and J 0 bases, with 14 bases left between them. This CDR3 has 14 amino acids. In DNA form, the CDR3 reads TGCAGCGTTTGGGGGGGGCAGAACTCCTACGAGCAGTACTTC. Amino acids: CSVWGGQNSYEQYF.

Only a few counts were recorded for this clonotype. The V gene is TRBV19, the J gene TRBJ2-3; D ambiguous. The CDR3 runs to 12 residues. V dropped 9 bases and J dropped 0 bases, with 7 bases sitting between them. Germline assignment: CDR1 LNHDA and CDR2 SQIVND (reference sequence). CDR3 loop: CASSFSTDTQYF. The CDR3 DNA sequence: TGTGCCAGCTCCTTTAGCACAGATACGCAGTATTTT.